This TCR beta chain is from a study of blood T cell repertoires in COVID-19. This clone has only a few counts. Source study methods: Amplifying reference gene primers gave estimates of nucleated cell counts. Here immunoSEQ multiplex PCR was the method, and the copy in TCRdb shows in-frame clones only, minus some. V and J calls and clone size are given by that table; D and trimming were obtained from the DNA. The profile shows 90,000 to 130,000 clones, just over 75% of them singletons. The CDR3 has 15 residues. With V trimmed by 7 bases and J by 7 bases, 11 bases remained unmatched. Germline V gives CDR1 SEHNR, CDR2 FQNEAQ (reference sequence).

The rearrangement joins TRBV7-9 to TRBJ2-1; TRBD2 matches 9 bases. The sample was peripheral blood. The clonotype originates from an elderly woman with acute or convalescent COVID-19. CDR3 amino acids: CASILVLAGQNEQFF. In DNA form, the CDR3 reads TGTGCCAGCATCCTCGTGCTAGCGGGGCAGAATGAGCAGTTCTTC.